The T cell receptor beta chain under discussion was sequenced for a study of blood T cell repertoires in COVID-19. Study-wide context: Samples taken during acute and convalescent COVID-19 were collected in the United States, Italy and Spain. PBMCs, B-cell-depleted T cells, or T cells provided the cDNA or gDNA that made up the material.

Per the authors' pipeline: Reference gene primer amplification gave nucleated cell count estimates. Assay: immunoSEQ multiplex PCR; the TCRdb copy retains only in-frame clones and omits some. V, J and clone size were drawn from that table, and D and trimming were deduced from the DNA. Seen here are tens of thousands of clones, 81% observed once, and the top ten hold about 3%. The CDR3 consists of 11 residues. Germline V CDR1 and CDR2: MNHEY, SVGAGI. Trimming removed 8 bases at V and 11 bases at J, with 15 bases between. This clone was seen just once. V usage is TRBV6-5 and J usage is TRBJ1-1, with D tentatively TRBD1 (6 bases). This receptor was taken from a man between 70 and 80 years old with COVID-19, enrolled during active disease. Sequencing used peripheral blood. CDR3 amino acids: CASSQGPLAFF. Here the CDR3 DNA reads TGTGCCAGCTCGCAGGGGCCATTGGCTTTCTTT.